The clone carrying this T cell receptor beta chain was detected only a few times. This record belongs to a study of T-cell memory formation after mild COVID-19. TCRdb used MiXCR to reprocess the 5' RACE reads, holding one entry per CDR3 protein. This table holds about 600,000 distinct CDR3 sequences, less than 25% found once. CDR3 length: 14 residues. Germline assignment: CDR1 DFQATT and CDR2 SNEGSKA (reference sequence). V lost 3 bases to trimming and J lost 3 bases; unmatched junction nucleotides: 3. The sequence was obtained from an adult woman who had mild COVID-19 (a few samples of this study predate the infection). Cell type and time point are not known. Sequenced sample: PBMCs or a T cell subset sorted from them (not recorded which). V usage is TRBV20-1 and J usage is TRBJ2-1, with 9 bases that match TRBD2. CDR3 DNA: TGCAGTGCTAGGGATAGCGGGAGCTACAATGAGCAGTTCTTC. Amino acid sequence: CSARDSGSYNEQFF.